This is a list of T cell receptor beta chains from one sample in a study of blood T cells in healthy people across ages. Each CDR3 protein is one row after TCRdb ran MiXCR on the 5' RACE reads. The data show around 940,000 distinct CDR3 sequences, roughly 51% seen once. The specimen was blood. These receptors all stem from a woman aged 60-70 years in good health. CDR3s include the opening cysteine and the closing phenylalanine or tryptophan. A D gene is named only where the DNA matches it firmly. Clone size is not always given. Where it is, it says once, few, many or a class for expanded clones.

D: .; size: .; V: TRBV7-2; J: TRBJ2-4; CDR3: CASSLARGGISTDIQYF; DNA: TGTGCCAGCAGCTTAGCGCGGGGAGGCATCAGTACGGACATTCAGTACTTC
D: TRBD1; size: .; V: TRBV12-3/TRBV12-4; J: TRBJ2-3; CDR3: CASSFDRGDTDTQYF; DNA: TGTGCCAGCAGTTTTGACAGGGGGGACACAGATACGCAGTATTTT
D: .; size: .; V: TRBV11-2; J: TRBJ2-1; CDR3: CASSLYQETKLGEQFF; DNA: TGTGCCAGCAGCTTATACCAAGAAACCAAGTTAGGTGAGCAGTTCTTC
D: .; size: few; V: TRBV6-5; J: TRBJ1-5; CDR3: CASSLGLYSNQPQHF; DNA: TGTGCCAGCAGTTTAGGTCTATATAGCAATCAGCCCCAGCATTTT
D: .; size: few; V: TRBV29-1; J: TRBJ2-7; CDR3: CSVGYPGSSYEQYF; DNA: TGCAGCGTTGGCTACCCAGGGAGTAGCTACGAGCAGTACTTC
D: .; size: .; V: TRBV5-5; J: TRBJ1-2; CDR3: CASSSRTALDFYGYTF; DNA: TGTGCCAGCAGCTCGAGGACAGCCCTGGACTTCTATGGCTACACCTTC
D: TRBD2; size: .; V: TRBV7-2; J: TRBJ2-5; CDR3: CASSPPGLAGRETQYF; DNA: TGTGCCAGCAGCCCCCCAGGACTAGCAGGAAGAGAGACCCAGTACTTC
D: TRBD1; size: many; V: TRBV11-2; J: TRBJ2-7; CDR3: CASSSSGGSREQYF; DNA: TGTGCCAGCAGCTCCTCAGGGGGTTCGCGGGAGCAGTACTTC
D: .; size: .; V: TRBV6-2/TRBV6-3; J: TRBJ1-2; CDR3: CASRNVWENYGYTF; DNA: TGTGCCAGCAGAAACGTATGGGAGAACTATGGCTACACCTTC
D: TRBD2; size: .; V: TRBV12-3/TRBV12-4; J: TRBJ2-7; CDR3: CASSYGGGFRSYEQYF; DNA: TGTGCCAGCAGTTATGGCGGGGGTTTTCGGTCCTACGAGCAGTACTTC
D: TRBD1; size: few; V: TRBV20-1; J: TRBJ2-7; CDR3: CSAPGQGEGYEQYF; DNA: TGCAGTGCTCCGGGACAGGGAGAAGGCTACGAGCAGTACTTC
D: .; size: .; V: TRBV6-2/TRBV6-3; J: TRBJ2-1; CDR3: CASKGIYNEQFF; DNA: TGTGCCAGCAAGGGAATCTACAATGAGCAGTTCTTC
D: TRBD1; size: .; V: TRBV12-3/TRBV12-4; J: TRBJ2-3; CDR3: CASSSGTGPWGITSADTQYF; DNA: TGTGCCAGCAGTTCGGGGACAGGGCCATGGGGAATAACTAGCGCAGATACGCAGTATTTT
D: .; size: once; V: TRBV7-2; J: TRBJ1-2; CDR3: CASSLVGRNYGYTF; DNA: TGTGCCAGCAGCTTAGTTGGCAGGAATTATGGCTACACCTTC
D: TRBD1; size: .; V: TRBV9; J: TRBJ2-2; CDR3: CASSPRTGSTGELFF; DNA: TGTGCCAGCAGCCCACGGACAGGCAGCACCGGGGAGCTGTTTTTT
D: TRBD1; size: .; V: TRBV30; J: TRBJ1-4; CDR3: CACRNRGTNEKLFF; DNA: TGTGCCTGTAGGAACAGGGGTACTAATGAAAAACTGTTTTTT
D: .; size: few; V: TRBV6-2/TRBV6-3; J: TRBJ2-3; CDR3: CASSYGGFRITDTQYF; DNA: TGTGCCAGCAGTTACGGGGGGTTTAGGATCACAGATACGCAGTATTTT
D: .; size: .; V: TRBV9; J: TRBJ2-5; CDR3: CASSVEVPRGYGYNEQYF; DNA: TGTGCCAGCAGCGTAGAAGTCCCGCGGGGCTATGGGTACAATGAGCAGTACTTC
D: .; size: .; V: TRBV5-1; J: TRBJ2-7; CDR3: CASSLPLGRGFSSYEQYF; DNA: TGCGCCAGCAGCTTACCCCTGGGGCGGGGATTCAGCTCCTACGAGCAGTACTTC
D: TRBD2; size: few; V: TRBV20-1; J: TRBJ2-7; CDR3: CSASPPFGLAGRMYEQYF; DNA: TGCAGTGCTAGTCCTCCTTTCGGACTAGCGGGGAGGATGTACGAGCAGTACTTC
D: TRBD2; size: few; V: TRBV7-8; J: TRBJ2-3; CDR3: CASSLAWTSGSIKTQYF; DNA: TGTGCCAGCAGCTTAGCGTGGACTAGCGGGAGTATAAAAACGCAGTATTTT
D: TRBD2; size: .; V: TRBV20-1; J: TRBJ2-5; CDR3: CSARDGLAGGSETQYF; DNA: TGCAGTGCTAGAGATGGACTAGCGGGAGGTTCGGAGACCCAGTACTTC
D: .; size: .; V: TRBV20-1; J: TRBJ1-5; CDR3: CSARDPVSGSNQPQHF; DNA: TGCAGTGCTAGAGATCCGGTGAGCGGGAGCAATCAGCCCCAGCATTTT
D: .; size: .; V: TRBV29-1; J: TRBJ1-1; CDR3: CSVMDEVTEAFF; DNA: TGCAGCGTTATGGACGAGGTTACTGAAGCTTTCTTT
D: .; size: .; V: TRBV5-1; J: TRBJ2-3; CDR3: CASSPEVRGTDTQYF; DNA: TGCGCCAGCAGCCCGGAGGTGAGGGGGACAGATACGCAGTATTTT
D: .; size: .; V: TRBV7-9; J: TRBJ2-4; CDR3: CASDLAKNIQYF; DNA: TGTGCCAGCGACCTAGCCAAAAACATTCAGTACTTC
D: .; size: .; V: TRBV29-1; J: TRBJ2-1; CDR3: CSRTASDTYNEQFF; DNA: TGCAGCCGCACCGCTAGCGATACCTACAATGAGCAGTTCTTC
D: TRBD2; size: once; V: TRBV29-1; J: TRBJ2-7; CDR3: CSADRLAGGSGYEQYF; DNA: TGCAGCGCCGATAGACTAGCGGGAGGGAGCGGCTACGAGCAGTACTTC
D: .; size: few; V: TRBV7-2; J: TRBJ1-6; CDR3: CASREAGQNNSPLHF; DNA: TGTGCCAGCAGAGAAGCCGGCCAGAATAATTCACCCCTCCACTTT
D: TRBD2; size: .; V: TRBV7-3; J: TRBJ2-1; CDR3: CASSTTGTSGRRQFF; DNA: TGTGCCAGCAGCACAACCGGGACTAGCGGGAGGAGGCAGTTCTTC
D: TRBD2; size: .; V: TRBV2; J: TRBJ2-5; CDR3: CATLPGLLAGGETQYF; DNA: TGTGCCACCCTACCGGGGTTGCTAGCGGGAGGAGAGACCCAGTACTTC
D: .; size: .; V: TRBV7-6; J: TRBJ2-2; CDR3: CASSLADTGELFF; DNA: TGTGCCAGCAGCTTAGCCGACACCGGGGAGCTGTTTTTT
D: TRBD1; size: .; V: TRBV18; J: TRBJ2-3; CDR3: CASSPPGQLRNTQYF; DNA: TGTGCCAGCTCACCCCCGGGACAGTTACGAAATACGCAGTATTTT
D: .; size: .; V: TRBV27; J: TRBJ2-4; CDR3: CTSSSGTTPKNIQYF; DNA: TGTACCAGCAGTTCCGGGACAACCCCCAAAAACATTCAGTACTTC
D: TRBD1; size: .; V: TRBV9; J: TRBJ2-3; CDR3: CASSGQGYTQYF; DNA: TGTGCCAGCAGCGGACAGGGATATACGCAGTATTTT
D: .; size: few; V: TRBV12-3/TRBV12-4; J: TRBJ2-3; CDR3: CASNRDFLEDTQYF; DNA: TGTGCCAGCAACAGGGACTTCTTGGAAGATACGCAGTATTTT
D: .; size: .; V: TRBV6-5; J: TRBJ2-7; CDR3: CASTVLGTSGEQYF; DNA: TGTGCCAGCACCGTCTTGGGTACGTCCGGCGAGCAGTACTTC
D: TRBD1; size: .; V: TRBV10-3; J: TRBJ1-1; CDR3: CAINGQGGNTEAFF; DNA: TGTGCCATCAATGGACAGGGAGGGAACACTGAAGCTTTCTTT
D: .; size: few; V: TRBV6-5; J: TRBJ2-7; CDR3: CARSSDRSSYEQYF; DNA: TGTGCCAGATCATCCGACAGGTCCTCCTACGAGCAGTACTTC
D: .; size: few; V: TRBV28; J: TRBJ2-3; CDR3: CASDERSTSTDTQYF; DNA: TGTGCCAGCGATGAGCGGAGCACTAGCACAGATACGCAGTATTTT
D: .; size: once; V: TRBV20-1; J: TRBJ1-5; CDR3: CSAVLGNQPQHF; DNA: TGCAGTGCGGTATTGGGCAATCAGCCCCAGCATTTT
D: .; size: .; V: TRBV5-1; J: TRBJ1-5; CDR3: CASSLTGSPNQPQHF; DNA: TGCGCCAGCAGCTTGACAGGGTCTCCCAATCAGCCCCAGCATTTT
D: TRBD2; size: .; V: TRBV9; J: TRBJ2-1; CDR3: CASSVVGLGTNEQFF; DNA: TGTGCCAGCAGCGTAGTGGGACTAGGTACCAATGAGCAGTTCTTC
D: .; size: few; V: TRBV20-1; J: TRBJ1-5; CDR3: CSARVFTGAGENQPQHF; DNA: TGCAGTGCTAGAGTATTTACTGGGGCAGGCGAGAATCAGCCCCAGCATTTT
D: TRBD1; size: few; V: TRBV25-1; J: TRBJ2-5; CDR3: CASSEYHRGEQYF; DNA: TGTGCCAGCAGTGAGTATCACAGGGGGGAGCAGTACTTC
D: .; size: .; V: TRBV29-1; J: TRBJ2-1; CDR3: CSVEGLRQSSYNEQFF; DNA: TGCAGCGTTGAAGGATTGCGCCAGAGCTCCTACAATGAGCAGTTCTTC
D: .; size: few; V: TRBV9; J: TRBJ2-7; CDR3: CASSVAASFPYEQYF; DNA: TGTGCCAGCAGCGTAGCGGCTAGCTTCCCCTACGAGCAGTACTTC
D: .; size: many; V: TRBV20-1; J: TRBJ2-5; CDR3: CSAREVDPQETQYF; DNA: TGCAGTGCTAGAGAGGTCGACCCTCAGGAGACCCAGTACTTC
D: TRBD1; size: .; V: TRBV28; J: TRBJ2-3; CDR3: CASSFLPGQPISTDTQYF; DNA: TGTGCCAGCAGTTTTCTCCCGGGACAGCCTATTAGCACAGATACGCAGTATTTT
D: TRBD2; size: .; V: TRBV29-1; J: TRBJ2-1; CDR3: CSATGGSGIYNEQFF; DNA: TGCAGCGCCACGGGCGGTAGCGGGATCTACAATGAGCAGTTCTTC
D: .; size: .; V: TRBV20-1; J: TRBJ2-7; CDR3: CSANRVPYEQYF; DNA: TGCAGTGCTAACAGGGTCCCCTACGAGCAGTACTTC
D: .; size: .; V: TRBV4-1; J: TRBJ2-7; CDR3: CASSQAIVPSIHYPHYEQYF; DNA: TGCGCCAGCAGCCAAGCGATTGTCCCTAGCATCCACTACCCTCACTACGAGCAGTACTTC
D: TRBD1; size: few; V: TRBV28; J: TRBJ2-7; CDR3: CASRDRAYASYEQYF; DNA: TGTGCCAGCAGGGACAGGGCCTACGCTTCCTACGAGCAGTACTTC
D: .; size: .; V: TRBV4-1; J: TRBJ1-3; CDR3: CASSHRGLSGNTIYF; DNA: TGCGCCAGCAGCCATCGGGGCCTCTCTGGAAACACCATATATTTT
D: .; size: .; V: TRBV6-2/TRBV6-3; J: TRBJ2-4; CDR3: CASSYAGGKNIQYF; DNA: TGTGCCAGCAGTTACGCCGGGGGCAAAAACATTCAGTACTTC
D: .; size: few; V: TRBV7-2; J: TRBJ1-5; CDR3: CASSRDNNQPQHF; DNA: TGTGCCAGCAGCCGGGACAACAATCAGCCCCAGCATTTT
D: .; size: .; V: TRBV20-1; J: TRBJ2-1; CDR3: CSAAPSSVQFF; DNA: TGCAGTGCTGCCCCCTCTAGTGTGCAGTTCTTC
D: TRBD1; size: .; V: TRBV20-1; J: TRBJ1-2; CDR3: CSAYRGGYTF; DNA: TGCAGTGCTTACAGGGGTGGCTACACCTTC
D: .; size: .; V: TRBV11-1; J: TRBJ2-7; CDR3: CASSLSYWAGHEQYF; DNA: TGTGCCAGCAGCTTATCTTACTGGGCAGGCCACGAGCAGTACTTC